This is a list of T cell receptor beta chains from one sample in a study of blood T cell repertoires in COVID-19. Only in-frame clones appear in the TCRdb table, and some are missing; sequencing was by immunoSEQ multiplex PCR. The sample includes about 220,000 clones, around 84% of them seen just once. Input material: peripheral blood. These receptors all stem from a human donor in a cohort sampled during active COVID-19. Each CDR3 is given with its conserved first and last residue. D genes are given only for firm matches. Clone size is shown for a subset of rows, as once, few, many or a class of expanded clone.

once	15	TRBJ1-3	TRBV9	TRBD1	CASSWGQTSGNTIYF	TGTGCCAGCAGCTGGGGACAGACCTCTGGAAACACCATATATTTT
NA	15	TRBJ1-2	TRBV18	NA	CASSPQVEGNYGYTF	TGTGCCAGCTCACCCCAGGTGGAGGGGAACTATGGCTACACCTTC
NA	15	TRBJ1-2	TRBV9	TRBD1	CASSERTGVGDGYTF	TGTGCCAGCAGCGAGAGGACAGGGGTGGGTGATGGCTACACCTTC
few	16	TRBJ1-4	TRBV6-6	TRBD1	CASSQQGVSANEKLFF	TGTGCCAGCAGTCAGCAGGGGGTATCGGCTAATGAAAAACTGTTTTTT
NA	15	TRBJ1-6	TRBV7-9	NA	CASTTRGGDNSPLHF	TGTGCCAGCACGACACGGGGTGGCGATAATTCACCCCTCCACTTT
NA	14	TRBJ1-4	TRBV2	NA	CASSHRSTNEKLFF	TGTGCCAGCAGTCACAGGTCAACTAATGAAAAACTGTTTTTT
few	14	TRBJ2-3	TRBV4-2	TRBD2	CASSRSSGGNTQYF	TGTGCCAGCAGCCGATCTAGCGGGGGGAATACGCAGTATTTT
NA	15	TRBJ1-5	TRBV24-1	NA	CATSPGRSYSQPQHF	TGTGCCACCAGTCCGGGGAGAAGCTACAGTCAGCCCCAGCATTTT
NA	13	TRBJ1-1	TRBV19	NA	CASSIQGHTEAFF	TGTGCCAGTAGTATTCAGGGCCACACTGAAGCTTTCTTT
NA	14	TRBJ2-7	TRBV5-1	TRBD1	CASRPGTGAYEQYF	TGCGCCAGCAGGCCCGGGACAGGAGCCTACGAGCAGTACTTC
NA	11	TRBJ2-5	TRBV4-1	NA	CASSPGETQYF	TGCGCCAGCAGCCCGGGGGAGACCCAGTACTTC
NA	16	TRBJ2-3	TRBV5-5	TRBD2	CASSLEPAGDTDTQYF	TGTGCCAGCAGCTTGGAGCCAGCGGGAGATACAGATACGCAGTATTTT
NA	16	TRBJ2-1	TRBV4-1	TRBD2	CASSQDGGLAGHEQFF	TGCGCCAGCAGCCAAGATGGAGGACTAGCTGGGCATGAGCAGTTCTTC
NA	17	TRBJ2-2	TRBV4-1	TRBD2	CASSQGLAGTNTGELFF	TGCGCCAGCAGCCAAGGACTAGCGGGGACAAACACCGGGGAGCTGTTTTTT
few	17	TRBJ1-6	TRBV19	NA	CASSSQIRDWPATPLHF	TGTGCCAGTAGTTCCCAAATACGAGACTGGCCAGCGACACCCCTCCACTTT
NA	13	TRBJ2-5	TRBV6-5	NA	CASRQGVGETQYF	TGTGCCAGCAGACAGGGAGTCGGAGAGACCCAGTACTTC
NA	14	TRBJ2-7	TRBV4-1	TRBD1	CASSQGGGSHEQYF	TGCGCCAGCAGCCAAGGAGGGGGCTCCCACGAGCAGTACTTC
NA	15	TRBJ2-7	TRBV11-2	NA	CASSLNRDPEYEQYF	TGTGCCAGCAGCTTAAACAGGGACCCGGAGTACGAGCAGTACTTC
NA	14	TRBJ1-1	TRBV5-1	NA	CASSFEVGGTEAFF	TGCGCCAGCAGCTTCGAAGTGGGGGGGACTGAAGCTTTCTTT
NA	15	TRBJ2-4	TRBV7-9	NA	CASSPRGTFKNIQYF	TGTGCCAGCAGCCCACGGGGGACTTTCAAAAACATTCAGTACTTC
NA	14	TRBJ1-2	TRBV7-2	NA	CASSLSGANYGYTF	TGTGCCAGCAGCTTATCAGGGGCCAACTATGGCTACACCTTC
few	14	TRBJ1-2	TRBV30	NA	CAFAGFPTAGGYTF	TGTGCCTTCGCGGGATTCCCGACTGCCGGTGGCTACACCTTC
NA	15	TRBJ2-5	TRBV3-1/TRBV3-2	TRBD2	CASSQDVGGQETQYF	TGTGCCAGCAGCCAAGATGTCGGGGGGCAAGAGACCCAGTACTTC
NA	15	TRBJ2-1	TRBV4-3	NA	CASSQDWATYNEQFF	TGCGCCAGCAGCCAAGATTGGGCGACCTACAATGAGCAGTTCTTC
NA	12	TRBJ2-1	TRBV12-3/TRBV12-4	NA	CASSPEINEQFF	TGTGCCAGCAGCCCGGAGATTAATGAGCAGTTCTTC
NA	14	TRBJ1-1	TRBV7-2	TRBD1	CASKPEGGRTEAFF	TGTGCCAGCAAGCCTGAAGGGGGCCGGACTGAAGCTTTCTTT
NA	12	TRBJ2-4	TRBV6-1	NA	CASSEAALYQYF	TGTGCCAGCAGTGAAGCGGCTTTATATCAGTACTTC
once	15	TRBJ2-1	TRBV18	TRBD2	CASSEGSGRVHEQFF	TGTGCCAGCTCTGAAGGTAGCGGGAGGGTCCATGAGCAGTTCTTC
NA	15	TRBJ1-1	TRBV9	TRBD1	CASSVEVGQGAVAFF	TGTGCCAGCAGCGTAGAAGTAGGGCAGGGGGCTGTAGCTTTCTTT
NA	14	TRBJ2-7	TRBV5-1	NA	CASSLAGSSYEQYF	TGCGCCAGCAGCTTGGCTGGGAGCTCCTACGAGCAGTACTTC
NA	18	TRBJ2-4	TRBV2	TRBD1	CASSEWTGMDLAKNIQYF	TGTGCCAGCAGTGAGTGGACAGGAATGGATTTGGCCAAAAACATTCAGTACTTC
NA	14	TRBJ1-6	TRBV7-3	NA	CASSLTRNNSPLHF	TGTGCCAGCAGCTTAACCAGGAATAATTCACCCCTCCACTTT
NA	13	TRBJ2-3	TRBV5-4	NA	CASSFRGTDTQYF	TGTGCCAGCAGCTTCCGCGGTACAGATACGCAGTATTTT
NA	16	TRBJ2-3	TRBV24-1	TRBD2	CATSPSTSGGLDTQYF	TGTGCCACCAGCCCATCCACTAGCGGGGGATTAGATACGCAGTATTTT
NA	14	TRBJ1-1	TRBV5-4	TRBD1	CASSAGQQNTEAFF	TGTGCCAGCAGTGCGGGACAGCAGAACACTGAAGCTTTCTTT
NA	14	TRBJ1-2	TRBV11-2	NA	CASSLDVQNYGYTF	TGTGCCAGCAGCTTAGATGTACAGAACTATGGCTACACCTTC
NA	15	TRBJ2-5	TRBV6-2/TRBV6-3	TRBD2	CASSFTSASQETQYF	TGTGCCAGCAGTTTTACTAGCGCCTCCCAAGAGACCCAGTACTTC
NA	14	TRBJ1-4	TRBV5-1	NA	CASRTETTNEKLFF	TGCGCCAGCAGGACGGAGACAACTAATGAAAAACTGTTTTTT
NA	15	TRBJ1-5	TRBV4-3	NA	CASSQGGFSNQPQHF	TGCGCCAGCAGCCAAGGAGGGTTTAGCAATCAGCCCCAGCATTTT
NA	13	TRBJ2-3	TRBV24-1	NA	CATSEGSSDTQYF	TGTGCCACCAGTGAGGGCTCTTCAGATACGCAGTATTTT
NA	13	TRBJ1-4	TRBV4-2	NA	CASSQGAGEKLFF	TGTGCCAGCAGCCAAGGGGCAGGGGAAAAACTGTTTTTT
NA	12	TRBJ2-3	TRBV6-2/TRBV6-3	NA	CASSYLTDTQYF	TGTGCCAGCAGTTACCTCACAGATACGCAGTATTTT
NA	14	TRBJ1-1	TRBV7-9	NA	CASSSLGGDTEAFF	TGTGCCAGCAGCTCCCTGGGAGGAGACACTGAAGCTTTCTTT
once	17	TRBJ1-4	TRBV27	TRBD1	CASSPGQGVALNEKLFF	TGTGCCAGCAGTCCCGGACAGGGGGTGGCCCTTAATGAAAAACTGTTTTTT
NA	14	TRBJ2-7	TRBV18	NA	CASSPETGSYEQYF	TGTGCCAGCTCACCTGAGACAGGCTCCTACGAGCAGTACTTC
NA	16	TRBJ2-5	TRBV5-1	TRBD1	CASSLGSGTGGETQYF	TGCGCCAGCAGCTTGGGATCGGGGACAGGGGGTGAGACCCAGTACTTC
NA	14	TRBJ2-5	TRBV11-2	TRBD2	CASSLEAGGQTQYF	TGTGCCAGCAGCTTAGAAGCGGGAGGCCAGACCCAGTACTTC